These 3 T cell receptor beta chains share one sample of origin, sequenced in a study of T-cell reconstitution after alpha-beta-depleted transplantation in children. Using unique molecular identifiers, the investigators prepared the TCRbeta library. From the PCR reads, TCRdb called clonotypes with MiXCR, one entry per CDR3 protein. The data hold approximately 250,000 distinct CDR3 sequences, with about 9.6% observed a single time. This specimen consisted of PBMCs from the stem cell graft donor, obtained from the stem cell graft. These receptors all stem from a human donor who donated a stem cell graft to a child with SCID.

Many counts were recorded for this clonotype. The chain is built from TRBV5-1 and TRBJ1-2, with unresolved D. Germline V CDR1 and CDR2: SGHRS, YFSETQ. Trimming stripped 4 bases from V and 2 bases from J, with 9 bases between. This CDR3 spans 13 amino acids. In nucleotides, the CDR3 is TGCGCCAGCAGCGTTCAGGTGAACTATGGCTACACCTTC. Translating it yields CASSVQVNYGYTF.

This clonotype was detected ten times or more. V and J are TRBV20-1 and TRBJ1-2; D is perhaps TRBD1 (5 bases). The CDR3 extends over 12 amino acids. V was pared by 0 bases and J by 8 bases, with 10 bases between. CDR1 and CDR2 (germline): DFQATT, SNEGSKA (reference sequence). CDR3 in amino acids: CSARDSRVGYTF. In DNA form, the CDR3 reads TGCAGTGCTAGAGATTCCAGGGTAGGCTACACCTTC.

This clonotype was seen ten or more times. The V and J genes are TRBV4-3 and TRBJ2-3; TRBD1 agrees at 8 bases. The CDR3 spans 16 residues. The V gene's germline CDR1 is LGHNA and CDR2 YSLEER. Unmatched junction bases numbered 8, after V lost 3 bases and J lost 3 bases. CDR3 DNA: TGCGCCAGCAGCCACTACGGACAGGGCAGGACAGATACGCAGTATTTT. Protein sequence: CASSHYGQGRTDTQYF.